This T cell receptor beta chain is from a study of breast tumors, draining lymph nodes, adjacent tissues. Study-wide results and caveats: The data were judged consistent with most tumor T cells coming from lymph node and expanding in tumor. Luminal-like breast cancer showed significantly higher tumor–nontumor repertoire similarity than basal-like. That most tumor T cells come from lymph nodes remained unproven. Tumor repertoires ranked between lymph nodes and nontumor tissue in diversity, with V and J gene preferences.

Comments on this clonotype: Its antigen is unknown. A clone one base away is much larger, so this may be a read error. The final CDR3 position lacks the conserved phenylalanine or tryptophan, pointing to a likely read error.

Samples came from axillary lymph nodes draining the breast cancer. TCRdb called the multiplex PCR reads again in MiXCR, with one record for every CDR3 protein. Of about 230,000 distinct CDR3 sequences detected, 32% appear once; the ten largest clones hold approximately 1.5%. Germline assignment: CDR1 DFQATT and CDR2 SNEGSKA (reference sequence). The CDR3 totals 13 residues. V lost 3 bases to trimming and J lost 1 base, with 7 bases between them. This clonotype originated in a female donor with breast cancer. Some clones in this sample may be carry-over from other donors' samples. Sequenced sample: axillary lymph node tissue. The chain has TRBV20-1 and TRBJ1-5; no firm D call. This CDR3 reads CSARDLSNQPQHL. The DNA for the CDR3 is TGCAGTGCTAGGGACTTAAGCAATCAGCCCCAGCATCTT.